The rows below give T cell receptor beta chains drawn from one sample of a study of cytomegalovirus exposure and HLA in healthy donors. Clones were sequenced by immunoSEQ multiplex PCR, and TCRdb holds only the in-frame ones, with some missing. The sample carries approximately 140,000 clones, 80% recorded once. Sequences were obtained from PBMCs. The receptor set was obtained from a middle-aged man in good health and CMV-seropositive. The CDR3 runs from the conserved cysteine through the conserved F or W. Fields, in order: clone size, V gene, D gene, J gene, CDR3 DNA, CDR3 protein. A D gene is named only where the DNA matches it firmly. For some rows the clone size is stated as once, few or many, or as a class when expanded; others skip it.

abundance: few
v_gene: TRBV5-5
d_gene: TRBD1
j_gene: TRBJ2-7
CDR3nt: TGTGCCAGCAGCCTCCGGGACAGGGGGCGAGAAAGCTACGAGCAGTACTTC
CDR3aa: CASSLRDRGRESYEQYF

abundance: NA
v_gene: TRBV6-5
d_gene: NA
j_gene: TRBJ2-7
CDR3nt: TGTGCCAGCAGTTACGTCCTCGGGGACTACGAGCAGTACTTC
CDR3aa: CASSYVLGDYEQYF

abundance: NA
v_gene: TRBV7-8
d_gene: NA
j_gene: TRBJ2-7
CDR3nt: TGTGCCAGCAGCTTAGCGAGGGGGAACTACGAGCAGTACTTC
CDR3aa: CASSLARGNYEQYF

abundance: NA
v_gene: TRBV27
d_gene: TRBD2
j_gene: TRBJ2-1
CDR3nt: TGTGCCAGCAGTTTATCGCCTAGCGGGAGGGCCTTGACCAATGAGCAGTTCTTC
CDR3aa: CASSLSPSGRALTNEQFF

abundance: NA
v_gene: TRBV29-1
d_gene: TRBD2
j_gene: TRBJ2-1
CDR3nt: TGCAGCGTTCCAGCGGGACCCGCCCGTTATGAGCAGTTCTTC
CDR3aa: CSVPAGPARYEQFF

abundance: few
v_gene: TRBV2
d_gene: TRBD1
j_gene: TRBJ1-4
CDR3nt: TGTGCCACCCTGGGACAGGATAATGAAAAACTGTTTTTT
CDR3aa: CATLGQDNEKLFF

abundance: NA
v_gene: TRBV27
d_gene: TRBD2
j_gene: TRBJ2-5
CDR3nt: TGTGCCAGCAGTTTATCCCGACTAGCTTCCGAGACCCAGTACTTC
CDR3aa: CASSLSRLASETQYF

abundance: NA
v_gene: TRBV6-5
d_gene: TRBD1
j_gene: TRBJ2-1
CDR3nt: TGTGCCAGCAGTTACTCGCGACAGGGTTTAAATGAGCAGTTCTTC
CDR3aa: CASSYSRQGLNEQFF

abundance: NA
v_gene: TRBV5-4
d_gene: NA
j_gene: TRBJ1-1
CDR3nt: TGTGCCAGCAGCCCCGTAAGGGGGGGCACTGAAGCTTTCTTT
CDR3aa: CASSPVRGGTEAFF

abundance: NA
v_gene: TRBV6-5
d_gene: NA
j_gene: TRBJ2-3
CDR3nt: TGTGCCAGCAGTTACAGGGGCAGCACAGATACGCAGTATTTT
CDR3aa: CASSYRGSTDTQYF

abundance: NA
v_gene: TRBV2
d_gene: NA
j_gene: TRBJ1-2
CDR3nt: TGTGCCAGCAGTTATGGGCAGGGTGGCTATGGCTACACCTTC
CDR3aa: CASSYGQGGYGYTF

abundance: NA
v_gene: TRBV25-1
d_gene: NA
j_gene: TRBJ1-1
CDR3nt: TGTGCCAGCAGTGAATATTCGGGAGGGAGGACTGAAGCTTTCTTT
CDR3aa: CASSEYSGGRTEAFF

abundance: NA
v_gene: TRBV2
d_gene: NA
j_gene: TRBJ1-3
CDR3nt: TGTGCCAGCAGTGAAGGGCTTGCTCAGGGAAACACCATATATTTT
CDR3aa: CASSEGLAQGNTIYF

abundance: few
v_gene: TRBV6-1
d_gene: TRBD1
j_gene: TRBJ1-1
CDR3nt: TGTGCCAGCAGTGAACCGAGTCCCCTCGGGACAGCGAACACTGAAGCTTTCTTT
CDR3aa: CASSEPSPLGTANTEAFF

abundance: few
v_gene: TRBV15
d_gene: NA
j_gene: TRBJ2-2
CDR3nt: TGTGCCACCAGGATCCAGGGGTTCCAAGGCGGGGAGCTGTTTTTT
CDR3aa: CATRIQGFQGGELFF

abundance: NA
v_gene: TRBV18
d_gene: NA
j_gene: TRBJ2-7
CDR3nt: TGTGCCAGCTCACCGGGAAGGCAGGGCCATAAGCAGTACTTC
CDR3aa: CASSPGRQGHKQYF

abundance: NA
v_gene: TRBV18
d_gene: NA
j_gene: TRBJ2-4
CDR3nt: TGTGCCAGCTCACCAAGTCGACAGCTAAACATTCAGTACTTC
CDR3aa: CASSPSRQLNIQYF

abundance: once
v_gene: TRBV5-1
d_gene: TRBD1
j_gene: TRBJ2-2
CDR3nt: TGCGCCAGCAGCCCGGGACAGGGCTTGGCCGGGGAGCTGTTTTTT
CDR3aa: CASSPGQGLAGELFF

abundance: NA
v_gene: TRBV7-8
d_gene: NA
j_gene: TRBJ1-2
CDR3nt: TGTGCCAGCAGTCGCGTGCAGACAAACTATGGCTACACCTTC
CDR3aa: CASSRVQTNYGYTF